The clone carrying this T cell receptor (beta chain) appeared a few times. The CDR3 contains 13 residues. V was cut by 5 bases and J by 0 bases, with 7 bases left in between. Per germline, CDR1 SEHNR and CDR2 FQNEAQ (reference sequence). Donors were systemically healthy Caucasian individuals from Russia aged roughly 6 to 100 years. This sample was taken from a study of blood T cells in healthy people across ages. Through a sample-barcoded 5' primer and a J-beta primer mix, a second PCR was run for about 6 to 11 cycles. TCRdb analysed the 5' RACE reads with MiXCR anew, one entry per CDR3 protein. Of fewer than 900,000 distinct CDR3 sequences detected, roughly 41% appear once; the ten largest clones hold more than 20%.

The chain has TRBV7-9 and TRBJ1-1; D is unclear. This sequence originates from an older woman in good health. The sample comprised blood. For the CDR3, the DNA is TGTGCCAGCAGCCCGTCAGTGAACACTGAAGCTTTCTTT. Its protein product is CASSPSVNTEAFF. The full variable domain, with the rest looked up from reference TRBV7-9 and TRBJ1-1, is DTGVSQNPRHKITKRGQNVTFRCDPISEHNRLYWYRQTLGQGPEFLTYFQNEAQLEKSRLLSDRFSAERPKGSFSTLEIQRTEQGDSAMYLCASSPSVNTEAFFGQGTRLTVV.